This T cell receptor beta chain originates from a study of shared clonotypes between healthy human individuals. Notes on the study in general: Apart from blood, nothing was sampled; tissue repertoires likely differ.

A remark on this clone: Its target is unknown.

Sequenced by immunoSEQ multiplex PCR; TCRdb stores in-frame clones only, minus some. The sample has about 330,000 clones, approximately 79% seen once. V was shortened by 5 bases and J by 13 bases, with 15 bases between the two germline ends. Germline V gene sequence: CDR1 KGHSH, CDR2 LQKENI. The CDR3 extends over 12 amino acids. The clonotype was recovered from a man under 40 in good health. Material: memory CD4+ T cells sorted from blood. Documented subset: CD45RA-negative fraction. The chain couples TRBV18 to TRBJ2-1; D is unclear. CDR3 sequence reads: CASSGDLLSQFF. The DNA of the CDR3 is TGTGCCAGCTCAGGAGACCTCCTGAGTCAGTTCTTC.